This TCR beta chain was found in a study of cytomegalovirus exposure and HLA in healthy donors. 60 Vbeta and 13 Jbeta primers were used in PCR. Profiled with immunoSEQ multiplex PCR; TCRdb holds only in-frame clones, not every one. The data hold fewer than 200,000 clones, with approximately 81% observed a single time. The study, taken as a whole, reports: A later analysis by the authors found several of the most significant clusters apparently linked to common viral pathogens. An ancestry cluster, one associated with Asian ancestry, reportedly showed fewer N-insertions than the 666-donor mean in a later analysis. CMV antigen specificity of three CMV-associated chains was confirmed in vitro.

Comment on this clone: The antigen is unknown.

The receptor comes from a male donor in good health and CMV-seronegative. Sequencing input: PBMCs.

The CDR3 protein is CASRGRGKPTLELRAGELFF. CDR3 coding DNA: TGCGCCAGCAGGGGACGGGGGAAACCGACCTTGGAGCTAAGGGCCGGGGAGCTGTTTTTT. The chain recombines TRBV10-2 with TRBJ2-2; TRBD2 might be the D (6 bases). The CDR3 is made up of 20 amino acids. V was pared by 6 bases and J by 6 bases, with 32 bases between. From germline, CDR1 is WSHSY and CDR2 SAAADI.